The 15 T cell receptor beta chains in this list originate from one sample, sequenced in a study of blood T cell repertoires in COVID-19 (dated by TCRdb to 2020 to 2022). The method was the immunoSEQ multiplex PCR assay. TCRdb carries this immuneACCESS record with in-frame sequences only. Its versions omit some clonotypes, under half of them owing to an unresolved V gene in the studies checked, with the rest unexplained. The sample contains a few hundred thousand clones, roughly 89% of them found a single time. Together, the top ten hold roughly 8.3% of the sample. The sequenced material came from PBMCs or T cells enriched from blood (not recorded which). The source of these receptors is a man between 35 and 55 years old who had recovered from COVID-19.

This sequence joins TRBV6-5 and TRBJ2-7; the D gene is possibly TRBD1 (6 bases). Germline CDR1 MNHEY, CDR2 SVGAGI. V lost 0 bases, J lost 1 base, and 7 bases lay in between. CDR3 length: 14 amino acids. The CDR3 is CASSYSDRSYEQYF. Written as DNA, the CDR3 is TGTGCCAGCAGTTACTCCGACAGGTCCTACGAGCAGTACTTC.

The chain has TRBV2 and TRBJ1-5, with TRBD1 matching 11 bases. Germline CDR1 and CDR2: SNHLY and FYNNEI. This CDR3 is built from 16 residues. The trim removed 7 bases at V and 0 bases at J, leaving 5 bases unmatched. The CDR3: CASMTDRGLSNQPQHF. The CDR3 nucleotides are TGTGCCAGCATGACGGACAGGGGGCTTAGCAATCAGCCCCAGCATTTT. Variable domain in full (rest from reference TRBV2 and TRBJ1-5): EPEVTQTPSHQVTQMGQEVILRCVPISNHLYFYWYRQILGQKVEFLVSFYNNEISEKSEIFDDQFSVERPDGSNFTLKIRSTKLEDSAMYFCASMTDRGLSNQPQHFGDGTRLSIL.

The rearrangement joins TRBV18 to TRBJ2-1; 7 positions match TRBD2. Looked up from germline, CDR1 is KGHSH and CDR2 is LQKENI. CDR3 length equals 15 residues. Trimming removed 0 bases from V and 4 bases from J; junction bases left unmatched: 3. The CDR3 is CASSPPVGGYNEQFF. The CDR3 DNA sequence: TGTGCCAGCTCACCACCCGTGGGAGGGTACAATGAGCAGTTCTTC.

The chain links TRBV18 to TRBJ1-1; D is possibly TRBD1 (6 bases). This CDR3 is built from 17 residues. Deletions cut 2 bases from V and 4 bases from J, with 20 bases between. Germline V gene data show CDR1 as KGHSH and CDR2 as LQKENI. The CDR3 loop reads CASSPNTAQGPFTEAFF. CDR3 in DNA: TGTGCCAGCTCACCAAATACGGCTCAGGGGCCGTTCACTGAAGCTTTCTTT. The variable domain in full, with the rest retrieved from reference TRBV18 and TRBJ1-1, is NAGVMQNPRHLVRRRGQEARLRCSPMKGHSHVYWYRQLPEEGLKFMVYLQKENIIDESGMPKERFSAEFPKEGPSILRIQQVVRGDSAAYFCASSPNTAQGPFTEAFFGQGTRLTVV.

V gene TRBV5-3 combines with J gene TRBJ2-2, with 7 bases identical to TRBD2. TRBV5-3 is known as an ORF, though its function is uncertain. The trim removed 3 bases at V and 3 bases at J, leaving 20 bases unmatched. This CDR3 has 20 residues. CDR3 protein: CARSSKHVELARGYTGELFF. CDR3 nucleotide sequence: TGTGCCAGAAGCTCGAAGCACGTCGAACTAGCGCGAGGATACACCGGGGAGCTGTTTTTT.

This chain uses TRBV6-4 with TRBJ2-3; 11 nucleotides agree with TRBD2. Germline V lookup: CDR1 MRHNA, CDR2 SNTAGT. The CDR3 length is 18 residues. V was clipped by 5 bases and J by 6 bases; unmatched bases: 16. The CDR3: CASSMASPLAGAGDTQYF. The CDR3 nucleotides read TGTGCCAGCAGTATGGCATCCCCACTAGCGGGAGCGGGGGATACGCAGTATTTT.

The chain has TRBV5-1 and TRBJ2-7; TRBD1 matches 8 bases. The CDR3 contains 14 residues. With 4 bases clipped from V and 5 bases from J, the junction kept 8 bases outside the gene matches. The germline V gene encodes CDR1 SGHRS and CDR2 YFSETQ. Written as DNA, the CDR3 is TGCGCCAGCAGCCCTCCAGGGGGCCGGCACGAGCAGTACTTC. Encoded protein: CASSPPGGRHEQYF. The full variable domain, in which reference TRBV5-1 and TRBJ2-7 provide the parts outside the CDR3, is KAGVTQTPRYLIKTRGQQVTLSCSPISGHRSVSWYQQTPGQGLQFLFEYFSETQRNKGNFPGRFSGRQFSNSRSEMNVSTLELGDSALYLCASSPPGGRHEQYFGPGTRLTVT.

The chain uses TRBV7-8 and TRBJ2-2; 11 bases agree with TRBD1. CDR1 is SGHVS and CDR2 is FQNEAQ in the germline V gene. Germline trimming cut 6 bases from V and 7 bases from J; bases unmatched to any gene: 7. The length of the CDR3 is 15 residues. The CDR3 region is CASRNAGTGGGELFF. The CDR3 DNA reads as TGTGCCAGCAGGAACGCCGGGACAGGGGGCGGGGAGCTGTTTTTT.

The CDR3 spells CASSPILLDIQYF. CDR3 nucleotides: TGTGCCAGCAGCCCCATCCTGTTAGACATTCAGTACTTC. The rearrangement joins TRBV11-2 to TRBJ2-4, with D hard to call. CDR3 size: 13 residues. CDR1 and CDR2 from the germline V gene are SGHAT and FQNNGV. V was pared by 5 bases and J by 8 bases, with 13 bases between. The full variable domain, its missing parts supplied by reference TRBV11-2 and TRBJ2-4, is EAGVAQSPRYKIIEKRQSVAFWCNPISGHATLYWYQQILGQGPKLLIQFQNNGVVDDSQLPKDRFSAERLKGVDSTLKIQPAKLEDSAVYLCASSPILLDIQYFGAGTRLSVL.

The chain employs TRBV5-8 and TRBJ2-5, with 10 positions matching TRBD2. The ends lost 0 bases at V and 2 bases at J; junction bases unmatched: 10. Germline lookup yields CDR1 SGHTS and CDR2 YDEGEE. The CDR3 runs 18 residues. CDR3: CASSLAGQLAGIQETQYF. The CDR3 nucleotides are TGTGCCAGCAGCTTGGCCGGGCAACTAGCGGGGATACAAGAGACCCAGTACTTC. Together with reference TRBV5-8 and TRBJ2-5, the CDR3 gives the full variable domain: EAGVTQSPTHLIKTRGQQATLRCSPISGHTSVYWYQQALGLGLQFLLWYDEGEERNRGNFPPRFSGRQFPNYSSELNVNALELEDSALYLCASSLAGQLAGIQETQYFGPGTRLLVL.

The CDR3 region has the DNA TGTGCCAGCAGTTTAGTCTCGGGTCTCGGCTACACCTTC. This gives the protein CASSLVSGLGYTF. The J gene is TRBJ1-2, the V gene TRBV12-3 or TRBV12-4, with D hard to call. The CDR3 length is 13 residues. V was pared by 1 base and J by 8 bases, with 11 bases between.

The J gene is TRBJ1-2, the V gene TRBV30, with 10 positions matching TRBD1. The CDR3 spans 13 residues. Germline V lookup: CDR1 GTSNPN, CDR2 SVGIG (reference sequence). The ends lost 1 base at V and 4 bases at J; junction bases unmatched: 0. The CDR3 protein is CAWSGTGGYGYTF. The CDR3, as DNA: TGTGCCTGGAGTGGGACAGGGGGCTATGGCTACACCTTC.

The V call is TRBV11-3, the J call TRBJ2-6, with TRBD2 identical over 13 bases. Germline CDR1 and CDR2: SGHNT and YENEEA. The length of the CDR3 is 19 residues. Trimming removed 8 bases from V and 0 bases from J; junction bases left unmatched: 10. The CDR3 sequence: CASCRTSGGEYSGANVLTF. The CDR3 nucleotides are TGTGCCAGCTGCCGGACTAGCGGGGGCGAATACTCTGGGGCCAACGTCCTGACTTTC.

This rearrangement joins TRBV15 to TRBJ1-5, with D tentatively TRBD1 (6 bases). Trimming took off 4 bases at V and 2 bases at J, with 15 bases between the two ends. Germline CDR1 reads LNHNV; CDR2 reads YYDKDF (reference sequence). The CDR3 runs 16 residues. The chain's CDR3 is CATSIRQALGNQPQHF. The CDR3 nucleotides are TGTGCCACCAGCATACGACAGGCCCTTGGCAATCAGCCCCAGCATTTT.

The V call is TRBV7-6, the J call TRBJ2-2; TRBD2 might be the D (5 bases). The CDR3 consists of 15 residues. V was pared by 5 bases and J by 3 bases, with 13 bases between. Germline assignment: CDR1 SGHVS and CDR2 FNYEAQ. Written as DNA, the CDR3 is TGTGCCAGCAGCCGAAAAGGACTTGACACCGGGGAGCTGTTTTTT. Protein sequence: CASSRKGLDTGELFF.